One T cell receptor (beta chain) is described in this entry. Its antigen specificity is not known. There are no base qualities to consult, and no much larger clone falls within one base. These data are taken from a study of cytomegalovirus exposure and HLA in healthy donors (dated by TCRdb to about 2017). Looking at the study overall: According to an earlier analysis of around 600 of the donors, some 180 million T cells yielded roughly 110 million unique TCR beta sequences and less than 300 Gb of sequence data. Approximately 300 gigabases of sequencing data and 70 million to 100 million unique TCR sequences were included in an early release covering under 650 HLA-typed donors. Among the roughly 390 genotyped donors, about 83% belonged to the genetic ancestry cluster associated with self-reported Caucasian donors. The study aimed to test whether cataloging public T cell receptors could reveal signatures of past pathogen exposure. The study used immunosequencing to profile the T cell repertoires of several hundred subjects and linked those repertoires to cytomegalovirus serostatus. In addition to the first cohort of 666 subjects, a separate validation cohort of 120 different subjects was used. High-throughput TCR immunosequencing, statistical association of individual TCRs with disease status, and machine learning were combined to predict cytomegalovirus infection status. A later analysis re-analyzed previously published TCR beta repertoires from roughly 600 donors and added high-resolution HLA genotyping to study TCR occurrence patterns. In the later analysis, no new phenotypic data were used to find candidate immune exposures; instead, reliance was placed on TCR beta sequences and their occurrence across donors. To decide whether each TCR beta V gene segment behaved as functional or pseudogenic, an earlier analysis of some 540 of the donors relied on high-throughput TCR beta sequencing. Alongside the repertoire data, information on donor age, sex, ethnicity and CMV serostatus was compiled. In a later genetic analysis, genome-wide SNP genotypes for about 55% of the roughly 700 donors were used, and that subset was treated as a discovery cohort. All discovery cohort repertoires had been generated on a single sequencing platform. Both class I and class II loci were covered by HLA typing, at four-digit resolution. Typing coverage differed by locus: A, B, C, DRB1 and DQB1 were typed in roughly 620-640 donors, DQA1 in 522, DPA1 in approximately 600, and DPB1 in approximately 450. Several DR-DQ haplotypes were treated as single units for association and clustering because of strong linkage in the cohort. Among some 410 genotyped donors of the cohort, an average of 235,054 unique TCR beta nucleotide sequences were sequenced per donor, roughly a sixth of them non-productive.

In total, roughly 670 healthy bone marrow donors made up the cohort. Cohort members were all nominally healthy when sampled, although unrecorded immune exposures were likely present. The donor tested CMV seropositive and was one of the 289 seropositive cohort members. Each donor provided a peripheral blood sample, and peripheral blood mononuclear cells were used for TCR beta sequencing. Genomic DNA was extracted from the blood cell samples with the Qiagen DNeasy Blood Extraction Kit. From the germline V gene, CDR1 is SGHDT and CDR2 is YYEEEE. The CDR3 spans 17 residues, from the cysteine through the phenylalanine. Only the CDR3 DNA stays, 51 bases, in frame from base 1. Germline trimming amounts to 3 bases on V and 4 bases on J, with 8 as the count of junction bases outside the gene matches. The research as a whole found: A total of 150 to 200 TCR beta chains were listed by the study as associated with cytomegalovirus. In vitro tests confirmed that a few of the cytomegalovirus-associated TCR beta chains recognize cytomegalovirus antigens. About 17 rarely observed V segments, including chromosome 9 orphons, were excluded from the earlier analysis of approximately 500 of the donors because counts were too low. A cluster of highly shared sequence variants was judged likely to be a technical artifact of the sequencing pipeline. In a later analysis, HLA-associated TCR beta chains showed more clonal expansion and lower generation probabilities than non-associated chains that were equally common. Only TCR beta chains were sequenced in this cohort, and the absence of alpha or paired-chain data limited detectable features. Some IMGT-functional V segments, including TRBV6-2 and TRBV6-3, could not be told apart with the 87-base-pair reads, so those segments were excluded. Because some donors lacked HLA typing at each locus, the association tests relied only on the typed subset. An earlier analysis of several hundred of the donors showed that most TCR beta V segments appeared in productive rearrangements either about 87% or about 30% of the time, which broadly matched IMGT annotations. Linkage disequilibrium might explain the correlated functional status among segregating V segments, but an unknown experimental factor could not be excluded. A further reported finding was that TCR beta sequences accurately predicted the HLA-A and HLA-B alleles for most subjects in the first cohort. At a false discovery rate of 0.05, a later analysis linked some 17,000 TCR beta sequences to specific HLA alleles. The presence/absence analyses assumed that sequencing depth was roughly uniform across donors, and that assumption may not be true. When HLA alleles, especially DR and DQ, strongly co-occurred, attributing TCR associations to individual alleles was difficult. In a later analysis, the rate of TCR association differed among HLA loci, with DRB1 alleles having the most associated TCRs and HLA-C alleles having the fewest. Cytomegalovirus status was reported to be diagnosed by the classifier with high specificity and sensitivity in both the original and validation cohorts. V-gene and J-gene trimming of TCR beta chains was associated with a missense DCLRE1C variant in a later genetic analysis, and the association was replicated in an independent cohort. According to a later analysis, parvovirus B19, influenza, CMV and Epstein-Barr virus appeared linked to several top co-occurrence clusters. Compared with the approximately 700-donor mean, donors in an Asian-associated ancestry cluster had fewer N-insertions in productive TCRs, according to a later genetic analysis. It was suggested by the authors that the approach could potentially be generalized to other disease states and immunological phenotypes. While some public TCRs were present in many individuals, most TCR sequences turned up only very rarely across donors. A later analysis found that most CMV-associated TCR beta chains appeared HLA-restricted, with HLA associations seemingly driven largely by CMV exposure. Immune exposure information for the cohort was limited to CMV serostatus.

The method was the immunoSEQ multiplex PCR assay. A mixture of 60 forward primers for TCR Vbeta segments and 13 reverse primers for TCR Jbeta segments was used in the multiplex PCR. The CDR3 region of rearranged TCR beta genes was amplified from genomic DNA with a multiplex PCR assay. On the Illumina HiSeq System, the amplified TCR beta libraries were sequenced as 87-base-pair reads. On the authors' methods: A later analysis counted 65 million to 90 million unique TCR beta chains across the 550 to 800 repertoires, and roughly 9.9 million of these chains were shared by at least two donors. To remove PCR and sequencing errors, raw reads were error-corrected and collapsed into unique sequences using a nearest-neighbor algorithm that merged closely related sequences. To assign V, D and J gene segments, CDR3 sequences were aligned to IMGT reference sequences. For a sequence to be retained, a match of at least six nucleotides to both a V gene segment and a J gene segment was required. A rearrangement counted as productive if the CDR3 had no stop codons and remained in frame with V and J, and every other rearrangement counted as non-productive. CDR3 was defined by IMGT convention, running from the second conserved V-encoded cysteine to the conserved J-encoded phenylalanine. The earlier analysis of 500 to 750 of the donors excluded any sequence lacking an unambiguous match to a single V gene segment. An earlier analysis of fewer than 650 of the donors classified V segments as functional when productive rearrangements were above 56.7% and as segregating when the standard deviation between donors was above 5%. A statistical classification framework was developed to diagnose cytomegalovirus status using the catalog of TCR beta chain sequences. In a later analysis, V and J genes were assigned by comparing TCR nucleotide sequences against IMGT/GENE-DB human TR gene sequences. Using the TCRdist pipeline, a later analysis assigned CDR3 sequences along with most-parsimonious VDJ recombination scenarios. In a later analysis, each TCR beta chain was defined by its CDR3 amino acid sequence together with its V-gene family, and reads lacking a unique V-gene family were excluded. In a later analysis, nearly 600 highly shared, low-generation-probability nucleotide sequences were removed to address suspected cross-contamination and a sequencing artifact. A later analysis calculated a clonal expansion index for each public chain from normalized within-repertoire ranks of inferred template counts. In a later analysis, generation probabilities were computed with a VDJ recombination model fitted to out-of-frame rearrangements, and the resulting probabilities were checked against IGoR. Hypergeometric tests were used in a later analysis to score TCR-TCR, TCR-HLA and TCR-CMV co-occurrence, with a repertoire-size bias correction applied to the TCR pairs. A later analysis estimated false discovery rates by permuting HLA or CMV assignments 20 times. A later analysis grouped co-occurring TCRs with DBSCAN, adding TCRdist sequence similarity when clustering within HLA-allele-positive subsets. Co-occurrence clustering excluded repertoires with fewer than 30,000 or more than 120,000 public chains, plus five with anomalous nucleotide sharing. The source is immuneACCESS, and TCRdb retained only in-frame sequences with V and J called. Part of the clones is not carried over; for the studies checked, unresolved V genes explain less than half of this, and the remainder is unexplained. V and J calls and clone size are those listed in that table; D and trimming were worked out from the DNA. This sample has under 150,000 clones in its table, and over 60% of those were observed once. The ten top clones hold roughly 8.7% of the sample.

The sample taken for sequencing was PBMCs. The receptor was derived from a young man in good health and CMV-seropositive. The chain is encoded by TRBV5-6 joined to TRBJ1-6; a stretch of 9 junction bases matches TRBD1. The CDR3 sequence is CASSSDRGAEYNSPLHF. The bases read TGTGCCAGCAGCTCGGACAGGGGTGCCGAATATAATTCACCCCTCCACTTT.